The sample holds one count of the clone carrying this T cell receptor (beta chain). The sample originates from a study of CD8+CD57+ T cells in acquired aplastic anemia. Study context: The DNA of sorted CD4+ and CD8+ cells averaged around 3 ug.

The authors sequenced patients whose flow cytometry had shown CD8+CD57+ cell expansion. Template material for TCR beta VDJ and CDR3 profiling consisted of genomic DNA. In TCRdb, the reads were re-called with MiXCR into one record per CDR3 protein. There are roughly 220,000 distinct CDR3 sequences in the sample; about 60% occur only once, and roughly 62% lies in the top ten. Sample: sorted CD4+, CD8+, or CD8+CD57+ T cells (not recorded which) from PBMCs. The clonotype comes from a human donor with aplastic anemia.

The CDR3 region has the DNA TGCAGTGCTAGGGAGACAGGGGGTGGCTCCTACGAGCAGTACTTC. Amino acids: CSARETGGGSYEQYF. V is TRBV20-1 and J is TRBJ2-7, with 9 positions matching TRBD1. This CDR3 spans 15 amino acids. CDR1 and CDR2 from the germline V gene are DFQATT and SNEGSKA (reference sequence). V was pared by 3 bases and J by 0 bases, with 6 bases of the junction left unmatched.